The clone carrying this T cell receptor beta chain was counted many times. The antigen is not known. The source material, RNA transcripts, was used to amplify TCR beta CDR3 regions. Carried out on the TCR CDR3, a first-round RT-PCR used the HTBI primer set. TCRdb redid the calling of the multiplex PCR reads with MiXCR, one entry per CDR3 protein. Of 690,000 or so distinct CDR3 sequences listed, around 19% were seen once; the top ten hold about a sixth. This entry belongs to a study of T cells in Graves' hyperthyroidism and ophthalmopathy. About the study: Peripheral blood collection took place at initial diagnosis, before any treatment.

Overall study findings and caveats: Patients with ophthalmopathy were separated from those with stable hyperthyroidism by a 13 V-J model.

The hyperthyroidism patients had all been newly diagnosed, and their disease duration was under 2 months. Their ages ranged from 18 to 65 years. Those patients with uncontrolled infection, other autoimmune disease, pregnancy or lactation were excluded. The CDR3 is 16 amino acids. Per germline, CDR1 SNHLY and CDR2 FYNNEI. Losses at the gene ends were 3 bases for V and 6 bases for J; bases not matched to a gene: 11. This TCR was recovered from a woman aged 50 to 60 with Graves' hyperthyroidism that later progressed to Graves' ophthalmopathy. The material sequenced was blood. The V call is TRBV2, the J call TRBJ1-2; 9 bases are shared with TRBD1. The CDR3 spells CASSDISGQGSDGYTF. The DNA for the CDR3 is TGTGCCAGCAGTGATATTTCGGGACAGGGATCCGATGGCTACACCTTC.